One sample yielded the 24 T cell receptor beta chains listed below, sequenced in a study of OX40 agonist ivuxolimab in advanced cancers. The protocol was immunoSEQ multiplex PCR, while the TCRdb copy is restricted to in-frame clones and leaves out a portion. The repertoire has around 67,000 clones, roughly 85% of them found once; the top ten carry roughly 1.3%. Sequencing used CD4+ or CD8+ T cells sorted from blood, obtained in a trial of the OX40 agonist ivuxolimab. These receptors were obtained from an adult with an advanced solid tumor such as melanoma, head and neck, liver or kidney cancer.

V and J are TRBV6-5 and TRBJ2-7, with a possible D match to TRBD1 (6 bases). CDR1 is MNHEY, CDR2 SVGAGI, per germline. The V gene lost 6 bases and the J gene lost 5 bases, with 14 bases spanning the gap. The CDR3 is 13 residues long. The CDR3 DNA is TGTGCCAGCAGAACAACAGGGTCCCACGAGCAGTACTTC. Its translation: CASRTTGSHEQYF.

This rearrangement joins TRBV18 to TRBJ1-2; possible D gene TRBD1, 5 bases. This CDR3 has 13 amino acids. Trimming shortened V by 3 bases and J by 8 bases, and 13 bases separated the two germline ends. CDR1 is KGHSH and CDR2 is LQKENI in the germline V gene. In DNA form, the CDR3 reads TGTGCCAGCTCACCGGCGGGGGACGAGGGCTACACCTTC. Its translation: CASSPAGDEGYTF.

The chain employs TRBV9 and TRBJ2-3; 10 nucleotides line up with TRBD2. The CDR3 extends over 16 amino acids. The trim removed 0 bases at V and 5 bases at J, leaving 6 bases unmatched. Germline V CDR1 and CDR2: SGDLS, YYNGEE. The CDR3 DNA follows: TGTGCCAGCAGCGTAGCTGGCCTAGCGGGAGTAGATACGCAGTATTTT. Protein: CASSVAGLAGVDTQYF.

The chain uses TRBV28 and TRBJ2-1, with D possibly matching TRBD2 (5 bases). Germline lookup yields CDR1 MDHEN and CDR2 SYDVKM. V gave up 5 bases and J gave up 2 bases, with 16 bases separating them. The CDR3 totals 16 residues. As DNA, the CDR3 is TGTGCCAGCAGTCCAGTTAAGCGGATAACCTACAATGAGCAGTTCTTC. It is translated as CASSPVKRITYNEQFF.

The genes are TRBV6-5 and TRBJ2-5, with 10 nucleotides matching TRBD1. J gave up 6 bases and V 6 bases, and 7 bases lay outside the gene matches. CDR3 length: 14 amino acids. Germline CDR1 reads MNHEY; CDR2 reads SVGAGI. The CDR3 is CASRSDRGEKTQYF. CDR3 in DNA: TGTGCCAGCAGATCGGACAGGGGGGAGAAGACCCAGTACTTC.

This chain uses TRBV7-9 with TRBJ2-3, with D tentatively TRBD2 (6 bases). The CDR3 runs 18 residues. Trimming removed 3 bases from V and 2 bases from J, with 21 bases in between. Germline V gene data show CDR1 as SEHNR and CDR2 as FQNEAQ (reference sequence). The CDR3 DNA reads as TGTGCCAGCAGCTTCCTGTGGCGGGGTCCCCGTCACACAGATACGCAGTATTTT. Protein sequence: CASSFLWRGPRHTDTQYF.

The chain couples TRBV7-9 to TRBJ2-1, with D possibly matching TRBD1 (6 bases). This CDR3 is 13 amino acids long. V was pared by 7 bases and J by 7 bases, with 14 bases between. Germline V lookup: CDR1 SEHNR, CDR2 FQNEAQ (reference sequence). Written as DNA, the CDR3 is TGTGCCAGCAACGGACAGAATGAGAATGAGCAGTTCTTC. This codes for CASNGQNENEQFF.

The chain employs TRBV6-1 and TRBJ1-5; no firm D call. The CDR3 sequence is 13 residues long. The germline V gene has CDR1 MNHNS and CDR2 SASEGT. Trimming shortened V by 1 base and J by 7 bases, and 8 bases separated the two germline ends. CDR3: CASSEVAGQPQHF. In DNA, the CDR3 is TGTGCCAGCAGTGAAGTTGCGGGCCAGCCCCAGCATTTT.

The rearrangement joins TRBV5-6 to TRBJ1-5; D call uncertain. With 0 bases removed from V and 5 bases from J, the gap between germline ends came to 12 bases. CDR3 length: 15 amino acids. Germline CDR1 is SGHDT and CDR2 is YYEEEE. DNA of the CDR3: TGTGCCAGCAGCTTGGAAGGATCCCTTCATCAGCCCCAGCATTTT. Amino acids: CASSLEGSLHQPQHF. Using reference TRBV5-6 and TRBJ1-5 for the parts outside the CDR3, the full variable domain is DAGVTQSPTHLIKTRGQQVTLRCSPKSGHDTVSWYQQALGQGPQFIFQYYEEEERQRGNFPDRFSGHQFPNYSSELNVNALLLGDSALYLCASSLEGSLHQPQHFGDGTRLSIL.

CDR3 region: CASRKDGNEKLFF. CDR3 sequence (DNA): TGTGCCAGCAGAAAGGACGGCAATGAAAAACTGTTTTTT. V is TRBV11-1 and J is TRBJ1-4; no definite D call. V dropped 6 bases and J dropped 5 bases, with 10 bases sitting between them. Germline-derived CDR1 and CDR2 are SGHAT and FQDESV (reference sequence). The CDR3 runs 13 residues. Full variable domain (remainder filled in from reference TRBV11-1 and TRBJ1-4): EAEVAQSPRYKITEKSQAVAFWCDPISGHATLYWYRQILGQGPELLVQFQDESVVDDSQLPKDRFSAERLKGVDSTLKIQPAELGDSAMYLCASRKDGNEKLFFGSGTQLSVL.

The chain is built from TRBV5-4 and TRBJ2-6, with D perhaps TRBD2 (6 bases). V was shortened by 2 bases and J by 2 bases, with 17 bases between the two germline ends. Germline V gene data show CDR1 as SGHNT and CDR2 as YYREEE (reference sequence). CDR3 length: 18 residues. The CDR3 spells CASSFRGLEGTGANVLTF. DNA of the CDR3: TGTGCCAGCAGCTTCCGAGGATTGGAGGGGACTGGGGCCAACGTCCTGACTTTC. The full variable domain, with the rest looked up from reference TRBV5-4 and TRBJ2-6, is ETGVTQSPTHLIKTRGQQVTLRCSSQSGHNTVSWYQQALGQGPQFIFQYYREEENGRGNFPPRFSGLQFPNYSSELNVNALELDDSALYLCASSFRGLEGTGANVLTFGAGSRLTVL.

The sample holds one count of this clone. The chain employs TRBV10-3 and TRBJ2-5; 16 nucleotides match TRBD2. Per germline, CDR1 ENHRY and CDR2 SYGVKD. V lost 4 bases, J lost 5 bases, and 7 bases stayed unmatched. There are 17 residues in the CDR3. CDR3 bases: TGTGCCATCAGTGCGGGACTAGCGGGAGGGCCGGGGGAGACCCAGTACTTC. The encoded protein is CAISAGLAGGPGETQYF.

The chain combines TRBV4-1 with TRBJ1-5; TRBD1 matches 10 bases. The junction had 2 bases not matched to a gene; V was cut back by 1 base and J by 2 bases. In germline, CDR1 is MGHRA, CDR2 YSYEKL. The CDR3 covers 16 residues. The CDR3, as DNA: TGCGCCAGCAGCCAAGGGACAGGGGGTGGCAATCAGCCCCAGCATTTT. Translated, it gives CASSQGTGGGNQPQHF.

The chain employs TRBV10-3 and TRBJ2-7, with 8 bases fitting TRBD2. The CDR3 has 14 residues. The ends lost 5 bases at V and 2 bases at J; junction bases unmatched: 5. Germline V gene data show CDR1 as ENHRY and CDR2 as SYGVKD. The chain's CDR3 is CAISPSGSPYEQYF. CDR3 in DNA: TGTGCCATCAGTCCAAGCGGGAGCCCCTACGAGCAGTACTTC.

The chain joins TRBV18 to TRBJ2-7, with D tentatively TRBD1 or TRBD2 (5 bases each). CDR3 size: 15 residues. The germline gives CDR1 KGHSH, CDR2 LQKENI. The V gene lost 3 bases and the J gene lost 4 bases, with 16 bases spanning the gap. CDR3 in DNA: TGTGCCAGCTCACCGAGGGGTTCGGCGGGTTACGAGCAGTACTTC. It translates to CASSPRGSAGYEQYF.

The chain couples TRBV2 to TRBJ1-2, with 7 bases that match TRBD1. Germline V lookup: CDR1 SNHLY, CDR2 FYNNEI. The CDR3 is 14 amino acids. The V segment lost 6 bases and the J segment 2 bases; nucleotides outside the gene matches: 6. DNA for the CDR3: TGTGCCAGCAGCGGACAGGCGGGGAACTATGGCTACACCTTC. Translating it yields CASSGQAGNYGYTF.

V usage is TRBV7-7 and J usage is TRBJ2-1; D possibly corresponds to TRBD2 (6 bases). The CDR3 has 14 amino acids. V lost 5 bases and J lost 0, with 8 bases in between. Germline CDR1 SSHAT, CDR2 FNYEAQ (reference sequence). The CDR3 spells CASSPTSSYNEQFF. CDR3 bases: TGTGCCAGCAGCCCGACTAGCTCCTACAATGAGCAGTTCTTC.

J is TRBJ1-6 and V is TRBV30; the D gene is possibly TRBD1 (5 bases). Trimming took off 6 bases at V and 8 bases at J, with 14 bases between the two ends. CDR1 is GTSNPN, CDR2 SVGIG, per germline (reference sequence). This CDR3 has 13 residues. This CDR3 is CACKAGRDSPLHF. The DNA of the CDR3 is TGTGCCTGCAAGGCAGGGCGTGATTCACCCCTCCACTTT. Drawing the rest from reference TRBV30 and TRBJ1-6, the complete variable domain is SQTIHQWPATLVQPVGSPLSLECTVEGTSNPNLYWYRQAAGRGLQLLFYSVGIGQISSEVPQNLSASRPQDRQFILSSKKLLLSDSGFYLCACKAGRDSPLHFGNGTRLTVT.

This rearrangement joins TRBV5-6 to TRBJ2-5; D is possibly TRBD2 (6 bases). The CDR3 is 13 residues long. Germline CDR1 and CDR2: SGHDT and YYEEEE. V shed 3 bases and J shed 5 bases, with 11 bases lying between them. Written as DNA, the CDR3 is TGTGCCAGCAGCTGGGGGGAGTGGGAGACCCAGTACTTC. It codes for CASSWGEWETQYF.

This chain links TRBV6-1 with TRBJ1-3; 7 positions agree with TRBD1. Germline CDR1 MNHNS, CDR2 SASEGT. Trimming took 7 bases from V and 1 from J; bases not matched to a gene: 4. The CDR3 length is 14 residues. Here the CDR3 DNA reads TGTGCCAGCACGGGACAGATTTCTGGAAACACCATATATTTT. The encoded protein is CASTGQISGNTIYF.

The chain couples TRBV15 to TRBJ2-7, with 11 bases fitting TRBD1. The CDR3 runs 13 residues. Germline V gene lookup returns CDR1 LNHNV and CDR2 YYDKDF (reference sequence). V shed 3 bases and J 6 bases; nucleotides not matched to a gene: 1. The CDR3 region is CATSSGTGGEQYF. The CDR3 DNA follows: TGTGCCACCAGCAGCGGGACAGGGGGCGAGCAGTACTTC.

This clone is a singleton in its sample. The rearrangement links TRBV5-8 to TRBJ2-6; D is ambiguous. In germline, CDR1 is SGHTS, CDR2 YDEGEE. The CDR3 sequence is 15 residues long. V was clipped by 4 bases and J by 4 bases, with 12 bases between them. The CDR3, as DNA: TGTGCCAGCAGCAATGCCCGCACCGGGGCCAACGTCCTGACTTTC. Amino acids: CASSNARTGANVLTF.

This chain connects TRBV5-8 to TRBJ2-1, with D unclear. The V gene lost 4 bases and the J gene lost 4 bases, with 9 bases spanning the gap. This CDR3 has 13 residues. CDR1 is SGHTS, CDR2 YDEGEE, per germline. CDR3 residues: CASSPNRYNEQFF. The CDR3, as DNA: TGTGCCAGCAGCCCCAACCGATACAATGAGCAGTTCTTC.

The gene calls are TRBV10-3 and TRBJ2-2; possibly TRBD2 for D (5 bases). Germline V gene sequence: CDR1 ENHRY, CDR2 SYGVKD. V lost 10 bases, J lost 1 base, and 10 bases lay in between. The CDR3 extends over 13 amino acids. This CDR3 is CATGIMNTGELFF. CDR3 sequence (DNA): TGTGCCACCGGGATCATGAACACCGGGGAGCTGTTTTTT.